This record concerns one T cell receptor beta chain sequence. Its antigen is undetermined. This entry belongs to a study of radiotherapy plus CTLA-4 blockade in lung cancer. The study, taken as a whole, reports: Strongest reported response predictors: early blood clone changes and post-radiation interferon-beta.

Only in-frame clones appear in the TCRdb table, and some are missing; sequencing was by immunoSEQ multiplex PCR. In the table there are approximately 77,000 clones, 70% to 85% of which are singletons. Looked up from germline, CDR1 is SGDLS and CDR2 is YYNGEE. Trimming at V came to 3 bases and at J to 3 bases, leaving 2 bases not matched to a gene. The CDR3 loop spans 15 amino acids. Focal radiation and CTLA-4 blockade (ipilimumab) were tested in chemo-refractory metastatic non-small-cell lung cancer patients. This specimen was peripheral blood, taken from a patient treated with radiotherapy plus ipilimumab. This clonotype was sampled from a human donor with non-small cell lung cancer who had stable disease on radiotherapy plus ipilimumab. The chain couples TRBV9 to TRBJ1-6; 8 bases agree with TRBD1. The CDR3, as DNA: TGTGCCAGCAGCGGTGGGACAGGCTATAATTCACCCCTCCACTTT. Protein product: CASSGGTGYNSPLHF.